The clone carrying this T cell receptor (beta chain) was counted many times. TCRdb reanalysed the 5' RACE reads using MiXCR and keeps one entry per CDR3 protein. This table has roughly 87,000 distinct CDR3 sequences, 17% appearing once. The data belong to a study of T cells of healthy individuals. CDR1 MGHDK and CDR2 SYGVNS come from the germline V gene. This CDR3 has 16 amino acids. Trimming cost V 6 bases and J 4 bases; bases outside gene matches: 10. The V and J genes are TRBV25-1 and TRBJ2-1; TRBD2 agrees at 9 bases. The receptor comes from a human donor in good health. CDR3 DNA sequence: TGTGCCAGCAGCGAAGCGGGGGGCCTCTCTTACAATGAGCAGTTCTTC. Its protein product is CASSEAGGLSYNEQFF. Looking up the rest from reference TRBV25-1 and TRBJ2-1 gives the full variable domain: EADIYQTPRYLVIGTGKKITLECSQTMGHDKMYWYQQDPGMELHLIHYSYGVNSTEKGDLSSESTVSRIRTEHFPLTLESARPSHTSQYLCASSEAGGLSYNEQFFGPGTRLTVL.